This T cell receptor beta chain derives from a study of cytomegalovirus exposure and HLA in healthy donors. On this clone: Its cognate antigen is unknown.

Broader study findings: Later analysis associated a missense DCLRE1C variant with TCR beta V- and J-gene trimming.

The primer mix had 60 Vbeta and 13 Jbeta primers. Data came from immunoSEQ multiplex PCR; TCRdb stores just in-frame clones and leaves some out. Of roughly 200,000 clones listed, approximately 78% are singletons. Trimming took 4 bases from V and 5 from J; bases not matched to a gene: 13. Germline V lookup: CDR1 SGHRS, CDR2 YFSETQ. This CDR3 has 17 amino acids. The source of this sequence is a woman between 40 and 50 years old in good health and CMV-seronegative. Material: PBMCs. This chain joins TRBV5-1 and TRBJ2-1, with 9 bases fitting TRBD2. As DNA, the CDR3 is TGCGCCAGCAGCCGATTACAGCCGGGACTAGCACACAATGAGCAGTTCTTC. As protein: CASSRLQPGLAHNEQFF.